Sequencing of this TCR beta chain was carried out in a study of T cell responses to AZD1222 COVID-19 vaccine. Findings of the study overall: Possibly, clonal diversity was underestimated; donors were largely white British and included more females.

Doses given second, at about 4 or about 12 weeks, were pooled. Regarding this clone: Its antigen is unidentified.

Sequencing was performed with immunoSEQ multiplex PCR; in TCRdb, only in-frame clones are kept and a portion is missing. The top ten clones hold roughly 6% of a sample with about 110,000 clones, about nine tenths of them seen once. V was pared by 0 bases and J by 4 bases, with 8 bases between. Germline V CDR1 and CDR2: SGHRS, YFSETQ. The CDR3 runs to 14 residues. The origin of this receptor is an adult who received the AZD1222 COVID-19 vaccine. The specimen comprised peripheral blood, sampled 28 days after the second AZD1222 dose. The J gene is TRBJ1-3, the V gene TRBV5-1, with unresolved D. CDR3 amino acids: CASSLVGIGNTIYF. The CDR3 DNA is TGCGCCAGCAGCTTGGTCGGCATAGGAAACACCATATATTTT.